A single sample gave rise to the 20 T cell receptor beta chains below, sequenced in a study of T cell repertoires in cytomegalovirus infection. Each CDR3 protein gets one entry after TCRdb re-called the reads with MiXCR. Of about 130,000 distinct CDR3 sequences listed, approximately 30% were seen once; the top ten hold approximately 50%. Their antigens are not known. The source was CD8+ T cells from cultured PBMCs, collected from culture after CMV antigen stimulation. The origin of the receptors is a human donor in good health (CMV status not recorded). Some clones in this sample may be carry-over from other donors' samples.

This clonotype was seen a handful of times. The V call is TRBV6-5, the J call TRBJ2-5; possibly TRBD1 for D (5 bases). This CDR3 has 14 amino acids. The V gene's germline CDR1 is MNHEY and CDR2 SVGAGI. Trimming cost V 4 bases and J 3 bases, with 12 bases left between them. CDR3 amino acids: CASSSSRVKETQYF. The CDR3 bases are TGTGCCAGCAGTTCCTCCAGGGTAAAAGAGACCCAGTACTTC.

This clonotype was seen a handful of times. This chain joins TRBV20-1 and TRBJ1-2; a possible D gene is TRBD1 (5 bases). The CDR3 is made up of 15 amino acids. CDR1 DFQATT and CDR2 SNEGSKA come from the germline V gene (reference sequence). The V end lost 1 base, the J end lost 3 bases, and 15 bases lay between the germline ends. CDR3 sequence: CSARVDQGRDYGYTF. The CDR3 nucleotides are TGCAGTGCTAGAGTTGATCAGGGCAGGGACTATGGCTACACCTTC.

This clonotype was detected a few times. The chain links TRBV2 to TRBJ1-2; D may be TRBD1 (5 bases). The CDR3 has 11 amino acids. The V gene lost 7 bases and the J gene lost 4 bases, with 7 bases spanning the gap. The germline V gene has CDR1 SNHLY and CDR2 FYNNEI. CDR3 sequence reads: CASKGAYGYTF. In DNA form, the CDR3 reads TGTGCCAGCAAAGGGGCCTATGGCTACACCTTC.

This chain links TRBV2 with TRBJ2-5, with 10 bases identical to TRBD1. In germline, CDR1 is SNHLY, CDR2 FYNNEI. The CDR3 extends over 18 amino acids. Germline trimming cut 8 bases from V and 5 bases from J; bases unmatched to any gene: 20. CDR3 region: CASLMEGTGDFKKETQYF. CDR3 bases: TGTGCCAGCCTCATGGAGGGGACAGGGGACTTCAAGAAGGAGACCCAGTACTTC. The complete variable domain, with remaining parts taken from reference TRBV2 and TRBJ2-5, reads EPEVTQTPSHQVTQMGQEVILRCVPISNHLYFYWYRQILGQKVEFLVSFYNNEISEKSEIFDDQFSVERPDGSNFTLKIRSTKLEDSAMYFCASLMEGTGDFKKETQYFGPGTRLLVL.

This clonotype has a single count. Sequence at one end of the junction differs from germline and may be a read error. V is TRBV7-2 and J is TRBJ2-5; 7 bases match TRBD2. The CDR3 has 15 residues. The germline V gene has CDR1 SGHTA and CDR2 FQGNSA. CDR3 protein: CASRPGGRSRETRYF. Written as DNA, the CDR3 is TGTGCCAGCAGGCCGGGGGGTAGGAGCCGGGAGACCCGGTACTTC. Full variable domain (remainder filled in from reference TRBV7-2 and TRBJ2-5): GAGVSQSPSNKVTEKGKDVELRCDPISGHTALYWYRQSLGQGLEFLIYFQGNSAPDKSGLPSDRFSAERTGGSVSTLTIQRTQQEDSAVYLCASRPGGRSRETRYFGPGTRLLVL.

This sequence joins TRBV9 and TRBJ2-3; D not resolved. V lost 3 bases and J lost 2, with 16 bases in between. The germline V gene has CDR1 SGDLS and CDR2 YYNGEE. The CDR3 totals 16 residues. The CDR3 DNA sequence: TGTGCCAGCAGCGGAGGTCTCTCGGCGCCCACAGATACGCAGTATTTT. Residues: CASSGGLSAPTDTQYF.

This clonotype was seen more than once but under ten times. The rearrangement joins TRBV28 to TRBJ2-1; D is uncertain. Germline V lookup: CDR1 MDHEN, CDR2 SYDVKM. This CDR3 contains 15 residues. With 2 bases removed from V and 0 bases from J, the gap between germline ends came to 8 bases. The CDR3 DNA is TGTGCCAGCAGTTTAGAGGTAAACTCCTACAATGAGCAGTTCTTC. Encoded protein: CASSLEVNSYNEQFF. Drawing the rest from reference TRBV28 and TRBJ2-1, the complete variable domain is DVKVTQSSRYLVKRTGEKVFLECVQDMDHENMFWYRQDPGLGLRLIYFSYDVKMKEKGDIPEGYSVSREKKERFSLILESASTNQTSMYLCASSLEVNSYNEQFFGPGTRLTVL.

The V and J genes are TRBV20-1 and TRBJ2-7; TRBD1 might be the D (7 bases). Germline CDR1 DFQATT, CDR2 SNEGSKA (reference sequence). The CDR3 loop spans 17 amino acids. V was cut by 1 base and J by 3 bases, with 22 bases left in between. DNA for the CDR3: TGCAGTGCTAGAGCAGAGGGGTTGCAGGGGGGATTCTACGAGCAGTACTTC. The encoded protein is CSARAEGLQGGFYEQYF.

The V and J genes are TRBV5-4 and TRBJ2-5; D is possibly TRBD1 or TRBD2 (5 bases each). Germline assignment: CDR1 SGHNT and CDR2 YYREEE (reference sequence). The CDR3 is 14 residues long. Trimming left V 4 bases short and J 2 bases short, with 12 bases between. The CDR3 loop reads CASSVRDGQETQYF. The CDR3, as DNA: TGTGCCAGCAGCGTCCGGGACGGACAAGAGACCCAGTACTTC.

This clonotype was seen only a few times. Here the CDR3 DNA reads TGTGCCAGCAGTGAAGCGGGGTATCCGGGGAGCACAGATACGCAGTATTTT. Protein product: CASSEAGYPGSTDTQYF. This sequence joins TRBV6-1 and TRBJ2-3; tentatively, D is TRBD2 (5 bases). The CDR3 has 17 residues. Between the trimmed V and J ends, which lost 0 bases and 0 bases, there was a span of 13 bases. Germline-derived CDR1 and CDR2 are MNHNS and SASEGT.

This clonotype was detected a few times. This chain links TRBV6-2 or TRBV6-3 with TRBJ2-5; D is perhaps TRBD1 (6 bases). The germline V gene encodes CDR1 MNHEY and CDR2 SVGEGT. V lost 4 bases and J lost 2, with 11 bases in between. The CDR3 totals 14 residues. Written as DNA, the CDR3 is TGTGCCAGCAGTTCCAACAGGGTTCAAGAGACCCAGTACTTC. Translated, it gives CASSSNRVQETQYF.

The chain carries TRBV2 and TRBJ2-3; TRBD2 matches 10 bases. CDR1 SNHLY and CDR2 FYNNEI come from the germline V gene. Trimming cost V 7 bases and J 4 bases; bases outside gene matches: 11. The CDR3 is 16 amino acids. The CDR3 is CASNERGGRVADTQYF. CDR3 DNA sequence: TGTGCCAGCAATGAGCGGGGGGGCCGAGTCGCAGATACGCAGTATTTT.

This chain links TRBV7-9 with TRBJ2-1, with D perhaps matching TRBD1 (6 bases). Germline lookup yields CDR1 SEHNR and CDR2 FQNEAQ (reference sequence). The CDR3 sequence is 15 residues long. Trimming removed 6 bases from V and 0 bases from J, with 12 bases in between. As DNA, the CDR3 is TGTGCCAGCAGAGGACAGTATAGCTCCTACAATGAGCAGTTCTTC. Translating gives CASRGQYSSYNEQFF.

In its sample, this clonotype was seen a few times. The genes are TRBV7-6 and TRBJ1-1; D unclear. CDR3 length equals 13 residues. Deletions cut 8 bases from V and 1 base from J, with 11 bases between. The V gene's germline CDR1 is SGHVS and CDR2 FNYEAQ. This CDR3 is CASLPSGNTEAFF. CDR3 sequence (DNA): TGTGCCAGCCTCCCCAGTGGGAACACTGAAGCTTTCTTT.

This clonotype was counted between two and nine times. In DNA form, the CDR3 reads TGTGCCAGCAGTAAAGCTTTAGGAATCTACGAGCAGTACTTC. It yields the protein CASSKALGIYEQYF. The V and J genes are TRBV25-1 and TRBJ2-7; D gene ambiguous. V lost 5 bases and J lost 3, with 14 bases in between. The CDR3 has 14 residues. Germline V gene data show CDR1 as MGHDK and CDR2 as SYGVNS.

The chain uses TRBV6-4 and TRBJ2-3, with D perhaps matching TRBD2 (5 bases). V lost 5 bases and J lost 4, with 16 bases in between. The CDR3 runs 15 residues. CDR1 and CDR2 from the germline V gene are MRHNA and SNTAGT. CDR3 coding DNA: TGTGCCAGCAGTCCTCGGACTGGAGTAGCAGATACGCAGTATTTT. Protein sequence: CASSPRTGVADTQYF.

The chain recombines TRBV6-5 with TRBJ1-5; D not certain. Trimming cost V 2 bases and J 3 bases, with 8 bases left between them. The CDR3 has 14 residues. Germline V gene lookup returns CDR1 MNHEY and CDR2 SVGAGI. This CDR3 is CASSYRGINQPQHF. For the CDR3, the DNA is TGTGCCAGCAGTTACAGAGGGATCAATCAGCCCCAGCATTTT.

A few counts support this clonotype. The V gene is TRBV19, the J gene TRBJ1-1, with 8 bases that match TRBD1. CDR1 and CDR2 from the germline V gene are LNHDA and SQIVND (reference sequence). Trimming at V came to 3 bases and at J to 5 bases, leaving 5 bases not matched to a gene. The CDR3 consists of 14 residues. The DNA for the CDR3 is TGTGCCAGTAGTATCCAGGGGGCCACTACTGAAGCTTTCTTT. Its protein is CASSIQGATTEAFF.

The sample holds many counts of this clonotype. The rearrangement links TRBV29-1 to TRBJ2-2; 10 bases are shared with TRBD1. The trim removed 5 bases at V and 7 bases at J, leaving 13 bases unmatched. CDR3 length: 16 amino acids. Germline V lookup: CDR1 SQVTM, CDR2 ANQGSEA. CDR3 coding DNA: TGCAGCGTTTCTGGGACAACGACAGGGGGCCACGGGGAGCTGTTTTTT. This translates into CSVSGTTTGGHGELFF.

At least ten counts were recorded for this clonotype. The V call is TRBV4-2, the J call TRBJ2-6; TRBD2 matches at 8 bases. The length of the CDR3 is 18 residues. Germline V gene sequence: CDR1 LGHNA, CDR2 YNFKEQ. The J segment lost 0 bases and the V segment lost 1 base, leaving 5 bases of the junction unmatched. CDR3 nucleotide sequence: TGTGCCAGCAGCCAAGGCCGGGAGGGAACCTCTGGGGCCAACGTCCTGACTTTC. This gives the protein CASSQGREGTSGANVLTF.